Listed below are T cell receptor beta chains from one sample, sequenced in a study of blood T cell repertoires in COVID-19. Here immunoSEQ multiplex PCR was the method, and the copy in TCRdb shows in-frame clones only, minus some. The sample yields about 240,000 clones, around 89% seen once. Sequencing was performed on PBMCs or T cells enriched from blood (not recorded which). The receptors come from a woman aged 25-40 years who had recovered from COVID-19. CDR3s include the opening cysteine and the closing phenylalanine or tryptophan. D genes are given only for firm matches. Clone size appears in some rows only: once, few, many, or a class for an expanded clone.

V gene,clone size,CDR3 length,D gene,J gene,CDR3 DNA,CDR3 protein
TRBV4-1,.,15,.,TRBJ2-7,TGCGCCAGCAGCCCCCACAGGTGGCTCCTCTACGAGCAGTACTTC,CASSPHRWLLYEQYF
TRBV7-3,once,14,.,TRBJ1-6,TGTGCCAGCAGCTTAAAACCAGAAAATTCACCCCTCCACTTT,CASSLKPENSPLHF
TRBV3-1/TRBV3-2,.,15,TRBD1,TRBJ1-4,TGTGCCAGCAGCCACCACAGGGGCAGTAATGAAAAACTGTTTTTT,CASSHHRGSNEKLFF
TRBV19,.,14,.,TRBJ2-7,TGTGCCAGTAGTATCACCGAGCGGAGCCGCGAGCAGTACTTC,CASSITERSREQYF
TRBV4-3,.,19,TRBD2,TRBJ2-1,TGCGCCAGCAGCCAAGATCTCCCTAGCGGGAGGACCGATTACAATGAGCAGTTCTTC,CASSQDLPSGRTDYNEQFF
TRBV19,.,15,TRBD1,TRBJ1-2,TGTGCCAGTAGTTTACCGGGACAGGGACTCTATGGCTACACCTTC,CASSLPGQGLYGYTF
TRBV28,once,20,.,TRBJ2-5,TGTGCCAGCAGTCCTACGACTAGCAGACAGGGGCGGTTACGACGAGAGACCCAGTACTTC,CASSPTTSRQGRLRRETQYF
TRBV7-2,.,14,.,TRBJ2-7,TGTGCCAGCAGCTGGGGGGGCAGGGCCTACGAGCAGTACTTC,CASSWGGRAYEQYF
TRBV5-5,.,11,TRBD2,TRBJ2-1,TGTGCCAGCTTACTAGCGGCTGAGCAGTTCTTC,CASLLAAEQFF
TRBV4-1,few,17,.,TRBJ1-4,TGCGCCAGCAGCCAAGATCCCCCCCGCGGCGGCGGGGAGGAACTGTTTTTT,CASSQDPPRGGGEELFF
TRBV14,.,13,.,TRBJ1-1,TGTGCCAGCAGCCAAGGACTGATGACTGAAGCTTTCTTT,CASSQGLMTEAFF
TRBV11-3,.,15,.,TRBJ2-3,TGTGCCAGCAGCTTAGGAGGGCAAGGCACAGATACGCAGTATTTT,CASSLGGQGTDTQYF
TRBV4-2,.,14,.,TRBJ2-5,TGTGCCAGCAGCCAAGGAAACAGCCAAGAGACCCAGTACTTC,CASSQGNSQETQYF
TRBV7-3,.,16,.,TRBJ2-2,TGTGCCAGCAGCTTCCCGGCCGGGAGAAATACCGGGGAGCTGTTTTTT,CASSFPAGRNTGELFF
TRBV7-6,.,14,.,TRBJ1-1,TGTGCCAGCAGCCCGCGACATTTTAACACTGAAGCTTTCTTT,CASSPRHFNTEAFF
TRBV4-1,.,15,TRBD1,TRBJ1-4,TGCGCCAGCAGCAATTTCGGGACAGGGAATGAAAAACTGTTTTTT,CASSNFGTGNEKLFF
TRBV6-2/TRBV6-3,.,15,.,TRBJ1-5,TGTGCCAGCAGTTACTCCGGGTGGAGCAATCAGCCCCAGCATTTT,CASSYSGWSNQPQHF
TRBV28,.,13,.,TRBJ1-5,TGTGCCAGCAGGGGGGGGAACAATCAGCCCCAGCATTTT,CASRGGNNQPQHF
TRBV11-2,.,17,.,TRBJ1-2,TGTGCCAGCAGTTATAGCTCTCAGCAAGGAGCTAACTATGGCTACACCTTC,CASSYSSQQGANYGYTF
TRBV10-3,.,12,TRBD1,TRBJ1-1,TGTGCCATCAGTGAGAGGGACAGGGAAGCTTTCTTT,CAISERDREAFF
TRBV30,once,13,.,TRBJ1-6,TGTGCCTGGACCCGGGAAGTGAATTCACCCCTCCACTTT,CAWTREVNSPLHF
TRBV7-3,.,18,.,TRBJ2-3,TGTGCCAGCAGCTTACGAGCCCCTGGACACCTTAGCACAGATACGCAGTATTTT,CASSLRAPGHLSTDTQYF
TRBV19,.,14,TRBD2,TRBJ2-1,TGTGCCAGTAGTTCTAGCGGGAACCACAATGAGCAGTTCTTC,CASSSSGNHNEQFF
TRBV19,.,17,.,TRBJ1-5,TGTGCCAGTAGTAATCGGCCAGGGGCTGGGTACGATCAGCCCCAGCATTTT,CASSNRPGAGYDQPQHF